The clone carrying this T cell receptor beta chain was observed at least ten times. The antigen is not known. The record originates from a study of post-analysis software for immune sequencing data. Background on the study: The study covered relapsing-remitting, secondary progressive and progressive-relapsing courses of multiple sclerosis. Points from the study as a whole: About five TRBV segments, including TRBV5-6, TRBV5-1 and TRBV20-1, were more frequent in patients than controls. Multiple sclerosis patients had significantly lower normalized Chao1 diversity than controls.

CDR1 and CDR2 from the germline V gene are MRHNA and SNTAGT. V shed 6 bases and J 7 bases; nucleotides not matched to a gene: 7. The CDR3 has 15 amino acids. Tagging with unique molecular identifiers was a feature of the TCR beta cDNA libraries. Input of about 0.95 to 11 million T cells yielded 500,000 to 550,000 cDNA molecules. TCRdb passed the PCR reads through MiXCR, listing each CDR3 protein once. This table has about 800,000 distinct CDR3 sequences, about 27% appearing once. Sequenced input: blood. The TCR sequence derives from a girl aged 5-17 years with multiple sclerosis. V and J are TRBV6-4 and TRBJ2-1; TRBD2 matches 12 bases. The chain's CDR3 is CASSATSGSVNEQFF. CDR3 nucleotide sequence: TGTGCCAGCAGCGCGACTAGCGGGAGTGTGAATGAGCAGTTCTTC.